This T cell receptor (beta chain) emerged from a study of post-analysis software for immune sequencing data. Study in general: The patients showed relapsing-remitting, secondary progressive and progressive-relapsing multiple sclerosis courses. Study-wide points: Patients with multiple sclerosis recorded significantly lower normalized Chao1 diversity than controls, the study found. TRBV5-6, TRBV5-1 and TRBV20-1 belonged to a set of roughly 5 TRBV segments that were more frequent in patients than controls. Strong same-batch co-clustering of samples appeared with F measure clustering.

The TCR beta cDNA libraries contained unique molecular identifiers. TCRdb re-derived calls from the PCR reads in MiXCR, one entry per CDR3 protein. The sample holds roughly 400,000 distinct CDR3 sequences; about 40% are singletons and the top ten take 6% to 9%. Germline V gene sequence: CDR1 MGHDK, CDR2 SYGVNS. This CDR3 has 12 amino acids. The V and J ends lost 3 bases and 10 bases respectively, with 10 bases between them. Of note for this clonotype: Antigen: not known.

The V and J genes are TRBV25-1 and TRBJ2-1, with D possibly TRBD2 on 6 matching bases. Sequenced material: blood. This TCR derives from a girl aged 2 to 10 with multiple sclerosis. Written as DNA, the CDR3 is TGTGCCAGCAGTGAGTACCGGGGGGAGCAGTTCTTC. This gives the protein CASSEYRGEQFF.